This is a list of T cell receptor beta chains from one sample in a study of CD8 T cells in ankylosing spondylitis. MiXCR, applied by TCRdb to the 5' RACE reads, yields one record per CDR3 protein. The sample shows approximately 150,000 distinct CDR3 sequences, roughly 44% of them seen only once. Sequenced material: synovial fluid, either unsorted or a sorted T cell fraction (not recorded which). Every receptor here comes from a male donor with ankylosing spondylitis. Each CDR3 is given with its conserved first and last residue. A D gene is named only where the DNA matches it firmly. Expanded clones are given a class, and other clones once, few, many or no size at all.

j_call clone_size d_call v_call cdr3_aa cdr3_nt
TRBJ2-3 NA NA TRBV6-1 CASTFSDSPDTQYF TGTGCCAGCACCTTCTCCGACTCACCAGATACGCAGTATTTT
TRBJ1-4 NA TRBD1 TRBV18 CASSPRQGSKATNEKLFF TGTGCCAGCTCACCTCGACAGGGTAGCAAAGCAACTAATGAAAAACTGTTTTTT
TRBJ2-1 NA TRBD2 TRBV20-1 CSATPSGSYNEQFF TGCAGTGCCACTCCTAGCGGGTCCTACAATGAGCAGTTCTTC
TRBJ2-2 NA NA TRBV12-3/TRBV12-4 CASSPTGYAGELFF TGTGCCAGCAGCCCGACAGGTTACGCCGGGGAGCTGTTTTTT
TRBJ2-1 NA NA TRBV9 CASSVLDNNEQFF TGTGCCAGCAGCGTACTGGACAACAATGAGCAGTTCTTC
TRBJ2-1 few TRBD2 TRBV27 CASSLRIGGGLAGEQFF TGTGCCAGCAGTTTAAGGATAGGCGGGGGGCTGGCGGGCGAGCAGTTCTTC
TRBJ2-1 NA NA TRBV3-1 CASSQDWSSYNEQFF TGTGCCAGCAGCCAAGATTGGTCCTCCTACAATGAGCAGTTCTTC
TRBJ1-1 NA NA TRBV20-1 CSARDRPTPEHTEAFF TGCAGTGCTAGAGATCGGCCTACCCCAGAGCACACTGAAGCTTTCTTT
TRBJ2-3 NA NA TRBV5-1 CASSPNPTSKIYTQYF TGCGCCAGCAGCCCCAACCCTACATCCAAAATCTATACGCAGTATTTT
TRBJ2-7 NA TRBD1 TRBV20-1 CSGDRSYEQYF TGCAGCGGGGACAGATCCTACGAGCAGTACTTC
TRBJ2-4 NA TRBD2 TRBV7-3 CASSLTAGGPDNIQYF TGTGCCAGCAGCTTAACAGCGGGAGGGCCGGATAACATTCAGTACTTC
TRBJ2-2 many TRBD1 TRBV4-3 CASSPETGNHGELFF TGCGCCAGCAGCCCGGAGACAGGGAACCACGGGGAGCTGTTTTTT
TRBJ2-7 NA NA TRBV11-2 CASSPWTRPYEQYF TGTGCCAGCAGCCCTTGGACACGACCCTACGAGCAGTACTTC
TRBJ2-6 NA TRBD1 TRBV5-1 CASHGTGHSGANVLTF TGCGCCAGCCACGGGACAGGCCACTCTGGGGCCAACGTCCTGACTTTC
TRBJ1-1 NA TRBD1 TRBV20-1 CSATPGQPNTEAFF TGCAGTGCAACTCCGGGACAGCCTAACACTGAAGCTTTCTTT
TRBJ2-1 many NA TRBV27 CASSLTAPTRDEQFF TGTGCCAGCAGTTTGACGGCCCCTACACGTGATGAGCAGTTCTTC
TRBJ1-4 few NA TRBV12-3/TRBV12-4 CASSGPVSAWEKLFF TGTGCCAGCAGTGGCCCCGTCAGCGCATGGGAAAAACTGTTTTTT
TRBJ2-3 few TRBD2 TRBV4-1 CASSPGLAWRTDTQYF TGCGCCAGCAGCCCCGGACTAGCTTGGCGCACAGATACGCAGTATTTT
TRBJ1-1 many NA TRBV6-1 CASTTGVEGTEAFF TGTGCCAGCACCACGGGGGTCGAGGGCACTGAAGCTTTCTTT
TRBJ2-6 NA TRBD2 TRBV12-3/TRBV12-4 CASSLFSGWAGANVLTF TGTGCCAGCAGTTTATTTAGCGGGTGGGCTGGGGCCAACGTCCTGACTTTC
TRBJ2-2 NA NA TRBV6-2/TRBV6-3 CASTTDRLDNTGELFF TGTGCCAGCACCACCGATAGACTAGACAACACCGGGGAGCTGTTTTTT
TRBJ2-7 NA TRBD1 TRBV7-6 CASSYGTGTYEQYF TGTGCCAGCAGCTACGGGACAGGGACCTACGAGCAGTACTTC
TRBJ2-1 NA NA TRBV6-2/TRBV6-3 CASSSWENYYNEQFF TGTGCCAGCAGTTCATGGGAGAACTACTACAATGAGCAGTTCTTC
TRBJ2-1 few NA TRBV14 CASSQAREPFNEQFF TGTGCCAGCAGCCAAGCTCGGGAGCCGTTCAATGAGCAGTTCTTC
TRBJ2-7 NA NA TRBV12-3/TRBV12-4 CASSLVGDSFYEQYF TGTGCCAGCAGTTTGGTAGGTGATTCGTTCTACGAGCAGTACTTC